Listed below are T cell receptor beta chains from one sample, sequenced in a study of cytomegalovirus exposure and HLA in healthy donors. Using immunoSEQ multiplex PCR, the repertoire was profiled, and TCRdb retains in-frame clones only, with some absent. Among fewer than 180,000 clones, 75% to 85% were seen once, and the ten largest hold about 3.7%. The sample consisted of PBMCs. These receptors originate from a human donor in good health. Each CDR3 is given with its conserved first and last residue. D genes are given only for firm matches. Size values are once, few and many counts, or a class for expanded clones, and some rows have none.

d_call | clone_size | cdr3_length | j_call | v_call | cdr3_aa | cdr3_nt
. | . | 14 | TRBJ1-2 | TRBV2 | CASSEDRVLYGYTF | TGTGCCAGCAGTGAAGACAGGGTTCTCTATGGCTACACCTTC
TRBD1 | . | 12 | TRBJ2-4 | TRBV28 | CASSQGENIQYF | TGTGCCAGCAGTCAGGGGGAAAACATTCAGTACTTC
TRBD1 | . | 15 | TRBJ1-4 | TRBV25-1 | CASSATDRSNEKLFF | TGTGCCAGCAGTGCCACGGACAGGTCAAATGAAAAACTGTTTTTT
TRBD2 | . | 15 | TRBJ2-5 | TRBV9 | CASSVAPSGQETQYF | TGTGCCAGCAGCGTAGCTCCTAGCGGCCAAGAGACCCAGTACTTC
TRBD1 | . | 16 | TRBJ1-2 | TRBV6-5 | CASSYSLTRTGYGYTF | TGTGCCAGCAGTTACTCCCTTACCCGGACAGGCTATGGCTACACCTTC
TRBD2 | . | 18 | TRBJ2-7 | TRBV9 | CASSVAPETSGFSYEQYF | TGTGCCAGCAGCGTAGCCCCCGAGACTAGCGGGTTCTCCTACGAGCAGTACTTC
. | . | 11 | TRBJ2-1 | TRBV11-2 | CASSLDIEQFF | TGTGCCAGCAGCTTAGATATAGAGCAGTTCTTC
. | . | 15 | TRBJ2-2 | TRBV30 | CAWSVMGWYTGELFF | TGTGCCTGGAGTGTAATGGGCTGGTACACCGGGGAGCTGTTTTTT
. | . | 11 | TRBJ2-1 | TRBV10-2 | CASSLGGEQFF | TGCGCCAGCAGTTTGGGGGGTGAGCAGTTCTTC
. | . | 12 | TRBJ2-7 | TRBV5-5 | CASSLGQYEQYF | TGTGCCAGCAGCTTGGGACAGTACGAGCAGTACTTC
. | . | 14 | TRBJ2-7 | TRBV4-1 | CASSQEQGYYEQYF | TGCGCCAGCAGCCAAGAACAGGGATACTACGAGCAGTACTTC
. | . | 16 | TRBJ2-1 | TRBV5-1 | CASTLPATTSYNEQFF | TGCGCCAGCACCTTGCCCGCTACTACCTCCTACAATGAGCAGTTCTTC
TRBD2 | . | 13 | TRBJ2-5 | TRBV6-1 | CAIPSGYQETQYF | TGTGCCATACCTAGCGGGTACCAAGAGACCCAGTACTTC
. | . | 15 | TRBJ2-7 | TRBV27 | CASSIYPGGSYEQYF | TGTGCCAGCAGCATCTACCCAGGGGGGTCCTACGAGCAGTACTTC
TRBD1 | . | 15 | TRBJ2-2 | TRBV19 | CASTRTGGNTGELFF | TGTGCCAGTACCCGGACAGGGGGGAACACCGGGGAGCTGTTTTTT
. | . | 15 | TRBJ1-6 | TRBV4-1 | CASSQEWGEGSPLHF | TGCGCCAGCAGCCAAGAATGGGGGGAAGGGTCACCCCTCCACTTT
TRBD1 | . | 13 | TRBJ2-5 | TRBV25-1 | CASRRTGAETQYF | TGTGCCAGCAGAAGGACAGGGGCAGAGACCCAGTACTTC
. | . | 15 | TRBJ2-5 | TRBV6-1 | CASSFPLAAGETQYF | TGTGCCAGTTCCTTCCCGTTAGCGGCGGGAGAGACCCAGTACTTC
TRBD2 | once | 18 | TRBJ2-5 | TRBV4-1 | CASSQEASGGLPSETQYF | TGCGCCAGCAGCCAAGAGGCTAGCGGGGGGCTCCCTTCAGAGACCCAGTACTTC
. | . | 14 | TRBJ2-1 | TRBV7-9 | CASSQDGGYNEQFF | TGTGCCAGCAGCCAGGATGGTGGATACAATGAGCAGTTCTTC
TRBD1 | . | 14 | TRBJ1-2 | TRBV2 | CASSGGTGNYGYTF | TGTGCCAGCAGTGGAGGGACAGGGAACTATGGCTACACCTTC
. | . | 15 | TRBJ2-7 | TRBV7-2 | CASSAQTGKAYEQYF | TGTGCCAGCAGCGCCCAAACAGGGAAGGCCTACGAGCAGTACTTC
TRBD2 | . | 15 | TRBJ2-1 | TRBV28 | CASSSPAGGYNEQFF | TGTGCCAGCAGTTCACCAGCGGGAGGGTACAATGAGCAGTTCTTC
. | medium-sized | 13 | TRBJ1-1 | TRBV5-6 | CASSRRQNTEAFF | TGTGCCAGCAGCCGTCGACAGAACACTGAAGCTTTCTTT
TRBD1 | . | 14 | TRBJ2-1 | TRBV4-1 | CASSRQGALNEQFF | TGCGCCAGCAGTAGACAGGGGGCGCTAAATGAGCAGTTCTTC
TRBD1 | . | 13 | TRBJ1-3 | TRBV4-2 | CASSEGTGITIYF | TGTGCCAGCAGCGAAGGGACAGGGATCACCATATATTTT
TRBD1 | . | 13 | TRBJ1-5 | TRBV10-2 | CATTGSPNQPQHF | TGCGCCACGACAGGGTCCCCCAATCAGCCCCAGCATTTT
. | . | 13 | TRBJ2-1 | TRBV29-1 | CSVPDLGGNEQFF | TGCAGCGTCCCCGACCTGGGAGGCAATGAGCAGTTCTTC
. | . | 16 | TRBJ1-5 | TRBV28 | CASRQLGELANQPQHF | TGTGCCAGCAGGCAACTCGGGGAGCTTGCAAATCAGCCCCAGCATTTT
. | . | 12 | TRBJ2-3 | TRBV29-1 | CSVEQGVNTQYF | TGCAGCGTTGAGCAGGGTGTAAATACGCAGTATTTT
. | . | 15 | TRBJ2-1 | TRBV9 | CASSGGIPVYNEQFF | TGTGCCAGCAGCGGAGGAATACCGGTATACAATGAGCAGTTCTTC
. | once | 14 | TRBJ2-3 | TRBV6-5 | CASSNRGWMDTQYF | TGTGCCAGCAGTAATAGGGGGTGGATGGATACGCAGTATTTT
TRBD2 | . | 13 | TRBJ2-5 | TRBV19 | CASSMAGGETQYF | TGTGCCAGTAGTATGGCGGGGGGCGAGACCCAGTACTTC
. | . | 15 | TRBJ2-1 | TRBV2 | CASIWGTSGRGEQFF | TGTGCCAGCATCTGGGGGACTTCAGGTCGGGGTGAGCAGTTCTTC
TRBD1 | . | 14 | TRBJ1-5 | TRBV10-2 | CASTDRGPDQPQHF | TGCGCCAGCACAGACAGGGGACCAGATCAGCCCCAGCATTTT
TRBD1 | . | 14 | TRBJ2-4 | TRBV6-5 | CASSYSNRGNIQYF | TGTGCCAGCAGTTACTCGAACAGGGGAAACATTCAGTACTTC
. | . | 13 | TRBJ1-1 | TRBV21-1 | CARGTTRRPEAFF | TGTGCCAGGGGGACAACACGCAGACCTGAAGCTTTCTTT
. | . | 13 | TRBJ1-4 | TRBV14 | CASSQVDGGRLFF | TGTGCCAGCAGCCAAGTCGACGGGGGGAGACTGTTTTTT
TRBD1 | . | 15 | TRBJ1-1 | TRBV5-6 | CASSRGTGRNTEAFF | TGTGCCAGCAGCCGGGGGACAGGAAGGAACACTGAAGCTTTCTTT
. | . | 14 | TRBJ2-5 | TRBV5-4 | CASSQGGGQETQYF | TGTGCCAGCAGTCAAGGGGGTGGCCAAGAGACCCAGTACTTC
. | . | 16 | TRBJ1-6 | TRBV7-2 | CASSLGDGTPNSPLHF | TGTGCCAGCAGCTTAGGCGACGGGACACCTAATTCACCCCTCCACTTT
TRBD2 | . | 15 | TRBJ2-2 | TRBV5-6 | CASSYGLAGTGELFF | TGTGCCAGCAGTTATGGACTAGCGGGTACCGGGGAGCTGTTTTTT
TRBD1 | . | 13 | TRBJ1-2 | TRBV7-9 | CSSSLDRAGGYTF | TGTTCCAGCAGCCTTGACAGGGCAGGAGGCTACACCTTC
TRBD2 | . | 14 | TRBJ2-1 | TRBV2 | CASVLAGTYNEQFF | TGTGCCAGCGTCCTAGCGGGGACCTACAATGAGCAGTTCTTC
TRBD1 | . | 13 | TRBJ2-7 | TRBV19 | CASSRSRDREQYF | TGTGCCAGTAGTAGATCCCGGGACAGAGAGCAGTACTTC
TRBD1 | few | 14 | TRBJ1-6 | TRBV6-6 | CASSQDRVSPPLHF | TGTGCCAGCAGCCAAGACAGGGTATCTCCACCCCTCCACTTT
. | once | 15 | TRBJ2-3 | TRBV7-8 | CASSLIRGSTDTQYF | TGTGCCAGCAGCTTAATTCGCGGGAGCACAGATACGCAGTATTTT
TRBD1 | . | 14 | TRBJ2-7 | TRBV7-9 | CASSTTGGPYEQYF | TGTGCCAGCAGTACAACAGGGGGACCCTACGAGCAGTACTTC
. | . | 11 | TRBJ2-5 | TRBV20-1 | CSAVRGETQYF | TGCAGTGCCGTACGGGGGGAGACCCAGTACTTC
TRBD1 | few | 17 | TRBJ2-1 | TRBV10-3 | CAISELGSGGSGNEQFF | TGTGCCATCAGTGAGTTGGGTTCAGGGGGAAGTGGGAATGAGCAGTTCTTC
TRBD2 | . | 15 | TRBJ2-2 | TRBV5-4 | CASSKGLGETGELFF | TGTGCCAGCAGCAAAGGACTAGGAGAGACCGGGGAGCTGTTTTTT
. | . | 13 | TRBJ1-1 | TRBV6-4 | CASSYREGTEAFF | TGTGCCAGCAGCTACAGGGAAGGCACTGAAGCTTTCTTT